A selection of T cell receptor beta chains follows, all from one sample in a study of response to subunit inactivated influenza vaccine. MiXCR was run by TCRdb on the RT-PCR reads, yielding one entry per CDR3 protein. The sample carries approximately 300,000 distinct CDR3 sequences, 20% to 25% recorded once. Specimen: PBMCs from blood, collected about 20 months after vaccination. Every receptor here comes from a man between 50 and 69 years old who received an inactivated influenza vaccine. CDR3s include the opening cysteine and the closing phenylalanine or tryptophan.

j_call v_call cdr3_length cdr3_aa
TRBJ2-1 TRBV9 17 CASSVGTSGLLGYGQFF
TRBJ1-6 TRBV30 16 CAWRYGQGASVAPLHF
TRBJ2-3 TRBV14 15 CASSQVGGATDTQYF
TRBJ1-1 TRBV4-1 17 CASSQEGTGWGVTEAFF
TRBJ2-7 TRBV9 13 CASSVGQRDEQYF
TRBJ2-3 TRBV20-1 16 CSARDRSTSGTDTQYF
TRBJ2-5 TRBV10-2 14 CASKTSGGSETQYF
TRBJ2-3 TRBV29-1 13 CSVALAGMNTQYF
TRBJ1-2 TRBV4-3 17 CASSHQGPGQLIYGYTF
TRBJ1-4 TRBV15 18 CATSSDRDRGMTNEKLFF
TRBJ2-1 TRBV7-6 14 CASSLGAGPNEQFF
TRBJ1-2 TRBV6-2/TRBV6-3 12 CASTGQLYGYTF
TRBJ2-7 TRBV29-1 13 CSAVTSGAYEQYF
TRBJ2-1 TRBV18 12 CASSPTGDEQFF
TRBJ2-7 TRBV28 13 CASSPGYWSEQYF
TRBJ2-5 TRBV5-1 16 CASSQGQGAFGETQYF
TRBJ2-7 TRBV5-1 13 CASSSGGTYEQYF
TRBJ1-2 TRBV29-1 13 CSVEGAVRSGYTF